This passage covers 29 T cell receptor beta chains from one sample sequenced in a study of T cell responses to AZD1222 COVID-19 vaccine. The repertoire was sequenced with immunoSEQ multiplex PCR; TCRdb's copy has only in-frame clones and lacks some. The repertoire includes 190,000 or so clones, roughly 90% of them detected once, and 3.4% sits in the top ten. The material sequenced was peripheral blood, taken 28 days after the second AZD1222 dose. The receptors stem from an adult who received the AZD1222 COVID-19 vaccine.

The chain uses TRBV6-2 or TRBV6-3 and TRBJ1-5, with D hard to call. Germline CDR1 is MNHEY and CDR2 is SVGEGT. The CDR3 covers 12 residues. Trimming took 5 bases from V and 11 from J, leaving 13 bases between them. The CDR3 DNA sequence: TGTGCCAGCAGTAACGGACTGTTGGCCCAGCATTTT. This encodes CASSNGLLAQHF.

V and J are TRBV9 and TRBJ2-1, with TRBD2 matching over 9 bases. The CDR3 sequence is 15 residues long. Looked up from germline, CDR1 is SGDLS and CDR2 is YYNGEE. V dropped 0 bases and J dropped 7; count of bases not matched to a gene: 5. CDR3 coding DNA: TGTGCCAGCAGCGTAGCTAGCGGGATTGCTAATGAGCAGTTCTTC. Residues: CASSVASGIANEQFF.

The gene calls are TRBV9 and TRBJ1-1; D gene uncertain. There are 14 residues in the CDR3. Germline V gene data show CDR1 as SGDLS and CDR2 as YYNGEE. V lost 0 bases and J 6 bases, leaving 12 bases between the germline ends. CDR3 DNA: TGTGCCAGCAGCGTAGGAGTCAGGTCTGCTGAAGCTTTCTTT. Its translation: CASSVGVRSAEAFF.

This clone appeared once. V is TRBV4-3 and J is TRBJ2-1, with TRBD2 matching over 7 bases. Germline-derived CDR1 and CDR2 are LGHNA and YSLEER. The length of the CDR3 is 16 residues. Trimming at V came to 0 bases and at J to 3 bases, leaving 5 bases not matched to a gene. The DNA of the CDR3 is TGCGCCAGCAGCCAAGATAGTAGCGGGTACTACAATGAGCAGTTCTTC. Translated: CASSQDSSGYYNEQFF.

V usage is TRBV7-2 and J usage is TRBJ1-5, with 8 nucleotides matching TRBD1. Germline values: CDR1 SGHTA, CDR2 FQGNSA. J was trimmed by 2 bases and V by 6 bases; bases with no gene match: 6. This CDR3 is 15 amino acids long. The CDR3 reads CASSQQGDRNQPQHF. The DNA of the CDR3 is TGTGCCAGCAGTCAACAGGGGGATCGCAATCAGCCCCAGCATTTT.

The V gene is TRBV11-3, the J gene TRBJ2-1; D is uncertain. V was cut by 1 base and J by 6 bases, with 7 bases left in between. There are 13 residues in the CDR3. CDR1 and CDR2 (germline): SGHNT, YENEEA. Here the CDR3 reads CASSLALPNEQFF. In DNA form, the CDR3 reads TGTGCCAGCAGCTTAGCCCTGCCCAATGAGCAGTTCTTC.

CDR3 sequence: CASSRDRRNTEAFF. The CDR3 nucleotides read TGTGCCAGCAGTAGGGACAGGAGGAACACTGAAGCTTTCTTT. The chain recombines TRBV28 with TRBJ1-1, with 8 bases lining up with TRBD1. The V gene's germline CDR1 is MDHEN and CDR2 SYDVKM. The J segment lost 1 base and the V segment lost 5 bases, leaving 3 bases of the junction unmatched. This CDR3 region has 14 residues. The variable domain in full, completed from reference TRBV28 and TRBJ1-1, reads DVKVTQSSRYLVKRTGEKVFLECVQDMDHENMFWYRQDPGLGLRLIYFSYDVKMKEKGDIPEGYSVSREKKERFSLILESASTNQTSMYLCASSRDRRNTEAFFGQGTRLTVV.

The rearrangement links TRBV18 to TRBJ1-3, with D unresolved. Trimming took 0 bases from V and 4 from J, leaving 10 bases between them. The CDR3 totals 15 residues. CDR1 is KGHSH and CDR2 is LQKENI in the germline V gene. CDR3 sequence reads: CASSPPREFGNTIYF. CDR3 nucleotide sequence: TGTGCCAGCTCACCACCGAGGGAGTTCGGAAACACCATATATTTT.

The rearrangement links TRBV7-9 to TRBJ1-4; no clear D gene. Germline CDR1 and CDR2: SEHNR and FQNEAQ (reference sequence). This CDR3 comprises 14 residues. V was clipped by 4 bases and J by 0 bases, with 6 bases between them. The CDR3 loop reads CASSYETTNEKLFF. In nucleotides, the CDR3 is TGTGCCAGCAGCTACGAAACAACTAATGAAAAACTGTTTTTT.

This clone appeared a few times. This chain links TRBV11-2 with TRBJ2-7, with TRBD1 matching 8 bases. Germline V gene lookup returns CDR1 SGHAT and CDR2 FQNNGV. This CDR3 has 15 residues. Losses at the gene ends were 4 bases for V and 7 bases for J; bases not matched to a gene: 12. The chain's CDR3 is CASSYGTGSYREQYF. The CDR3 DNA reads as TGTGCCAGCAGCTACGGGACAGGCTCCTATCGGGAGCAGTACTTC.

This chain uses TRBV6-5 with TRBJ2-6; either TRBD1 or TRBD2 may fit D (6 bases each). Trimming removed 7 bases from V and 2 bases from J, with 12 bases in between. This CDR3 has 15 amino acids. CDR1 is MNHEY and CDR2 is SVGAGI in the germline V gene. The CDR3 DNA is TGTGCCAGCACCACGGGGGCACCTGGGGCCAACGTCCTGACTTTC. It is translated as CASTTGAPGANVLTF.

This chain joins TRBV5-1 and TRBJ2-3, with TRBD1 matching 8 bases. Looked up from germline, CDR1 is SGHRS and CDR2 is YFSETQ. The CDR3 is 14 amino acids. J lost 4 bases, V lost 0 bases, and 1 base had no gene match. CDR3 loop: CASSLVQGADTQYF. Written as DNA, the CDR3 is TGCGCCAGCAGCTTGGTACAGGGGGCAGATACGCAGTATTTT.

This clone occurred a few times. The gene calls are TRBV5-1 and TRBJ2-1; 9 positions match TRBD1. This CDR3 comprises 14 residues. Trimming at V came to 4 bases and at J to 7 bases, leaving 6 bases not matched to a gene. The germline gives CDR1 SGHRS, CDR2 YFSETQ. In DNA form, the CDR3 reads TGCGCCAGCAGCACCGGACAGGGGTGGAATGAGCAGTTCTTC. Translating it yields CASSTGQGWNEQFF.

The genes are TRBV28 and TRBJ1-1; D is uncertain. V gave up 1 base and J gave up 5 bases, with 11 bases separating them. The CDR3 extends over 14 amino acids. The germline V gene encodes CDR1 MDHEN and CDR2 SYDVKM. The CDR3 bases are TGTGCCAGCAGTTTATTGACGGGGAGGACTGAAGCTTTCTTT. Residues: CASSLLTGRTEAFF.

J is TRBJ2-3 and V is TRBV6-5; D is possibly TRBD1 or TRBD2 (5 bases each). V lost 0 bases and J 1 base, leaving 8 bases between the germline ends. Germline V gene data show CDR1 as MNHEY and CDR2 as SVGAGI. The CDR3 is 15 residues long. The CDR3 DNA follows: TGTGCCAGCAGTTACTCGGGGGACGGCACAGATACGCAGTATTTT. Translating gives CASSYSGDGTDTQYF.

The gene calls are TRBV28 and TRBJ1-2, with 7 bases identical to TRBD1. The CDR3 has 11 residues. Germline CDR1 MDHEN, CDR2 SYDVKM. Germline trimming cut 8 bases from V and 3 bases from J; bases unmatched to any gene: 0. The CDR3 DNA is TGTGCCAGCGGGACAGACTATGGCTACACCTTC. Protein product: CASGTDYGYTF.

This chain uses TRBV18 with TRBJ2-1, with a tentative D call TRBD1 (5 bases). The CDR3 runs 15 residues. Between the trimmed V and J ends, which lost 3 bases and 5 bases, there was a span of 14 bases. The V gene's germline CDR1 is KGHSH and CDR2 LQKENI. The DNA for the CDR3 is TGTGCCAGCTCACCGGGTGCAGGGTGGGACAATGAGCAGTTCTTC. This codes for CASSPGAGWDNEQFF.

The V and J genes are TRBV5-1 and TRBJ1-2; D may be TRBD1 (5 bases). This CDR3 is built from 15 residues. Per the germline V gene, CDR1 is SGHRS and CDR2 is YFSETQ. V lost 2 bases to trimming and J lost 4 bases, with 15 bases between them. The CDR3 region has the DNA TGCGCCAGCAGCTTCTCGGCAGGGCAACCCTATGGCTACACCTTC. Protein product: CASSFSAGQPYGYTF.

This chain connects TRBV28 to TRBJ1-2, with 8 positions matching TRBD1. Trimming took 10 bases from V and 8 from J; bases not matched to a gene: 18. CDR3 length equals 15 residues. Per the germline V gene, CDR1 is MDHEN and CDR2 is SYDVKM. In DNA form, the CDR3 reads TGTGCCACCAAATCCCCCGCGACAGGGGAAAGCGGCTACACCTTC. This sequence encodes CATKSPATGESGYTF.

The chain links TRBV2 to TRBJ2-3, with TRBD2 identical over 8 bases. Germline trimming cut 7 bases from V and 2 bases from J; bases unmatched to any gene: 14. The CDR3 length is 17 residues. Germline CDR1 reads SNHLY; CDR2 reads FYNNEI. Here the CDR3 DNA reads TGTGCCAGCATGGCGTTTAGTCTAGCGGGTACCACAGATACGCAGTATTTT. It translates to CASMAFSLAGTTDTQYF.

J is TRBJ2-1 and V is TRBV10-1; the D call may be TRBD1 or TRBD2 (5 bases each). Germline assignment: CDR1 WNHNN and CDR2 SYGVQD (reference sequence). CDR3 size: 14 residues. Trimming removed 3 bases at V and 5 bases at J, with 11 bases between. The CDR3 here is CASSDGTVNNEQFF. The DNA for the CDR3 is TGCGCCAGCAGTGATGGGACCGTCAACAATGAGCAGTTCTTC.

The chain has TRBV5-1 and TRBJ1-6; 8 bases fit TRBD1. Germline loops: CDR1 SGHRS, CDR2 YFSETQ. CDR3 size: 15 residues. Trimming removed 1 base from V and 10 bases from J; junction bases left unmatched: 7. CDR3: CASSLTGGERSPLHF. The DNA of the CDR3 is TGCGCCAGCAGCTTGACAGGGGGAGAACGGTCACCCCTCCACTTT.

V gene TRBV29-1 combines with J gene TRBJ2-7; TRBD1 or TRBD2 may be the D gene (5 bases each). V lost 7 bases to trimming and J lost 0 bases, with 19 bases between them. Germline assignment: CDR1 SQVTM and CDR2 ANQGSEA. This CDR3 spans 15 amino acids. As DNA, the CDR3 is TGCAGCGCGTATACACCGGGGCAGAGCTCCTACGAGCAGTACTTC. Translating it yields CSAYTPGQSSYEQYF.

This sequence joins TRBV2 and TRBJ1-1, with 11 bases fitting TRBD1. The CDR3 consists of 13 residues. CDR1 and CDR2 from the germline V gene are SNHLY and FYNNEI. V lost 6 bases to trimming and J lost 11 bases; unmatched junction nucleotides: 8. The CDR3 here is CASRQGQGEWAFF. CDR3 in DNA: TGTGCCAGCAGACAGGGACAGGGGGAATGGGCTTTCTTT.

The CDR3 DNA sequence: TGCAGCGTAGTCTCGCGCCTCTCCTACAATGAGCAGTTCTTC. Residues: CSVVSRLSYNEQFF. The V and J genes are TRBV29-1 and TRBJ2-1; D gene uncertain. The germline V gene encodes CDR1 SQVTM and CDR2 ANQGSEA. V was cut by 6 bases and J by 0 bases, with 12 bases left in between. This CDR3 comprises 14 residues.

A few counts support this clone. This CDR3 is CASSDRGNTEAFF. In nucleotides, the CDR3 is TGTGCCAGTAGTGACAGGGGGAACACTGAAGCTTTCTTT. The chain joins TRBV19 to TRBJ1-1; 8 positions agree with TRBD1. Germline CDR1 is LNHDA and CDR2 is SQIVND (reference sequence). The length of the CDR3 is 13 residues. The junction had 0 bases not matched to a gene; V was cut back by 5 bases and J by 1 base.

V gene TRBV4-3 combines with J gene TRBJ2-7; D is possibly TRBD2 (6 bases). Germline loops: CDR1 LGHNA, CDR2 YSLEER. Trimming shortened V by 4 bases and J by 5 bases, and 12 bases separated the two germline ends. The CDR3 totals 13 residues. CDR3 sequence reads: CASSPGTGDEQYF. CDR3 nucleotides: TGCGCCAGCAGCCCCGGGACGGGGGACGAGCAGTACTTC.

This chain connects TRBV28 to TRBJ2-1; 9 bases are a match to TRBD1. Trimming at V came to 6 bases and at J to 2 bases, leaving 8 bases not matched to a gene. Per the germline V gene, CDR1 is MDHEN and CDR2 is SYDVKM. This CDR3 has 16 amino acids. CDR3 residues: CASSPAGDRAYNEQFF. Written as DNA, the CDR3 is TGTGCCAGCAGCCCGGCGGGGGACAGGGCCTACAATGAGCAGTTCTTC.

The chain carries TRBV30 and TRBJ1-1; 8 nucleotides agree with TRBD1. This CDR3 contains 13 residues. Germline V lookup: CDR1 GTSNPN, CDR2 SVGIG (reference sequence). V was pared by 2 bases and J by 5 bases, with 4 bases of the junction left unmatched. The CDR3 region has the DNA TGTGCCTGGAGTTCGAACAGGGGGACTGAAGCTTTCTTT. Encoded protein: CAWSSNRGTEAFF. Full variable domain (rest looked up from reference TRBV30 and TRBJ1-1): SQTIHQWPATLVQPVGSPLSLECTVEGTSNPNLYWYRQAAGRGLQLLFYSVGIGQISSEVPQNLSASRPQDRQFILSSKKLLLSDSGFYLCAWSSNRGTEAFFGQGTRLTVV.